A selection of T cell receptor beta chains follows, all from one sample in a study of cytomegalovirus exposure and HLA in healthy donors. Generated by immunoSEQ multiplex PCR, the TCRdb table keeps only in-frame clones and is missing some. Among around 110,000 clones, approximately 80% were seen once, and the ten largest hold roughly a fifth. The sample consisted of PBMCs. The receptor source for this set is a man aged 30 to 39 in good health and CMV-seropositive. The CDR3 runs from the conserved cysteine through the conserved F or W. Fields, in order: clone size, V gene, J gene, D gene, CDR3 DNA, CDR3 protein. A D gene is named only where the DNA matches it firmly. The size entry is marked missing in some rows and otherwise reads once, few, many or a size class.

abundance: -
v_gene: TRBV11-2
j_gene: TRBJ2-7
d_gene: -
CDR3nt: TGTGCCAGCAGCCACAGGGTTGAGAGTACCTACGAGCAGTACTTC
CDR3aa: CASSHRVESTYEQYF

abundance: -
v_gene: TRBV19
j_gene: TRBJ1-2
d_gene: TRBD1
CDR3nt: TGTGCCAGTAGTATTCTTTCCGGGACAGGGTTAGGCTACACCTTC
CDR3aa: CASSILSGTGLGYTF

abundance: -
v_gene: TRBV10-1
j_gene: TRBJ1-1
d_gene: -
CDR3nt: TGCGCCAGCAGTGATTTCTCGGTCACTCCCTCTCTCGAAGCTTTCTTT
CDR3aa: CASSDFSVTPSLEAFF

abundance: -
v_gene: TRBV5-4
j_gene: TRBJ1-1
d_gene: TRBD1
CDR3nt: TGTGCCAGCAGTCTCAGGGGGCGTCTGGCCTTCCCTGAGGCTTTCTTT
CDR3aa: CASSLRGRLAFPEAFF

abundance: -
v_gene: TRBV18
j_gene: TRBJ1-1
d_gene: TRBD1
CDR3nt: TGTGCCAGCTCAACACAAAGTACAGGGGGCAACGCTTTCTTT
CDR3aa: CASSTQSTGGNAFF

abundance: -
v_gene: TRBV29-1
j_gene: TRBJ1-2
d_gene: TRBD1
CDR3nt: TGCAGCGTTGAAGGACAGGGCTTATATGGCTACACCTTC
CDR3aa: CSVEGQGLYGYTF

abundance: -
v_gene: TRBV27
j_gene: TRBJ1-4
d_gene: TRBD1
CDR3nt: TGTGCCAGCAGTTGGGGAAAACAGGGGAAACTGTTTTTT
CDR3aa: CASSWGKQGKLFF

abundance: -
v_gene: TRBV2
j_gene: TRBJ1-2
d_gene: TRBD1
CDR3nt: TGTGCCAGCAGTGAACAGGGGGTAAACTATGGCTACACCTTC
CDR3aa: CASSEQGVNYGYTF

abundance: -
v_gene: TRBV28
j_gene: TRBJ2-6
d_gene: -
CDR3nt: TGTGCCAGCAGTTTGGGCTCCCCTGGGGCCAACGTCCTGACTTTC
CDR3aa: CASSLGSPGANVLTF

abundance: -
v_gene: TRBV5-1
j_gene: TRBJ1-1
d_gene: TRBD1
CDR3nt: TGCGCCAGCAGCTCTGGGACAGCGGGCACTGAAGCTTTCTTT
CDR3aa: CASSSGTAGTEAFF

abundance: -
v_gene: TRBV7-2
j_gene: TRBJ2-3
d_gene: TRBD2
CDR3nt: TGTGCCAGCAGCTCTAGGGTGGGACTAGCGGGAGCGGGTGGAGATACGCAGTATTTT
CDR3aa: CASSSRVGLAGAGGDTQYF

abundance: -
v_gene: TRBV5-1
j_gene: TRBJ2-7
d_gene: TRBD1
CDR3nt: TGCGCCAGCAGCCCCGGGACAGGGGGCAACGAGCAGTACTTC
CDR3aa: CASSPGTGGNEQYF

abundance: -
v_gene: TRBV28
j_gene: TRBJ1-2
d_gene: TRBD1
CDR3nt: TGTGCCAGCAGAGGACAGGGGGGATCCCCTGGCTACACCTTC
CDR3aa: CASRGQGGSPGYTF

abundance: -
v_gene: TRBV7-9
j_gene: TRBJ1-6
d_gene: TRBD1
CDR3nt: TGTGCCAGTCAGGACAGGTTTAATTCACCCCTCCACTTT
CDR3aa: CASQDRFNSPLHF

abundance: -
v_gene: TRBV7-9
j_gene: TRBJ1-5
d_gene: -
CDR3nt: TGTGCCAGCAGCGTCGGGGATCAGCCCCAGCATTTT
CDR3aa: CASSVGDQPQHF

abundance: -
v_gene: TRBV7-9
j_gene: TRBJ2-3
d_gene: -
CDR3nt: TGTTCCAGCAGCCACGGGGTGGATTTT
CDR3aa: CSSSHGVDF

abundance: -
v_gene: TRBV5-1
j_gene: TRBJ1-2
d_gene: TRBD1
CDR3nt: TGCGCCAGCAGCTCCACTTCTCCCGGGACAGGCTTCTATGGCTACACCTTC
CDR3aa: CASSSTSPGTGFYGYTF

abundance: -
v_gene: TRBV4-1
j_gene: TRBJ1-5
d_gene: -
CDR3nt: TGCGCCAGCAGCCAACAGATCAGGGTAGGTGGCAATCAGCCCCAGCATTTT
CDR3aa: CASSQQIRVGGNQPQHF

abundance: -
v_gene: TRBV6-5
j_gene: TRBJ1-1
d_gene: -
CDR3nt: TGTGCCAGCAGGCCCACAGGGTTGGCCGAAGCTTTCTTT
CDR3aa: CASRPTGLAEAFF

abundance: -
v_gene: TRBV7-9
j_gene: TRBJ2-1
d_gene: -
CDR3nt: TGTGCCAGCAGCTCCACGGGTTCTGATCGAGAGGAGCAGTTCTTC
CDR3aa: CASSSTGSDREEQFF

abundance: once
v_gene: TRBV5-4
j_gene: TRBJ2-3
d_gene: -
CDR3nt: TGTGCCAGCAGCTTGGCGAGCGGCAGCACAGATACGCAGTATTTT
CDR3aa: CASSLASGSTDTQYF

abundance: -
v_gene: TRBV2
j_gene: TRBJ1-1
d_gene: -
CDR3nt: TGTGCCAGCAGTATTACAGGGAAGGACACTGAAGCTTTCTTT
CDR3aa: CASSITGKDTEAFF

abundance: -
v_gene: TRBV6-1
j_gene: TRBJ1-1
d_gene: -
CDR3nt: TGTGCCAGCAGTGAAGCCCCAATCCTAAGCTTGTTCTTT
CDR3aa: CASSEAPILSLFF